Listed below are T cell receptor beta chains from one sample, sequenced in a study of blood T cell repertoires in COVID-19. The method was immunoSEQ multiplex PCR; TCRdb's version includes in-frame clones alone and lacks a portion of them. This table has 250,000 to 300,000 clones, approximately 81% appearing once. Sequencing was done on a sample of peripheral blood. The receptors were gathered from a woman aged 55-75 years with active or convalescent COVID-19. Each CDR3 is given with its conserved first and last residue. D genes are given only for firm matches. Clone size is not always given. Where it is, it says once, few, many or a class for expanded clones.

CDR3aa: CASSVPGQGGDGYTF
CDR3nt: TGTGCCAGCAGCGTTCCGGGACAGGGCGGCGATGGCTACACCTTC
j_gene: TRBJ1-2
v_gene: TRBV9
d_gene: TRBD1
abundance: NA

CDR3aa: CASSYSPVGYEQYF
CDR3nt: TGTGCCAGCAGTTACTCGCCGGTTGGCTACGAGCAGTACTTC
j_gene: TRBJ2-7
v_gene: TRBV6-5
d_gene: NA
abundance: NA

CDR3aa: CSVMKGEGYTF
CDR3nt: TGCAGCGTGATGAAGGGGGAAGGCTACACCTTC
j_gene: TRBJ1-2
v_gene: TRBV29-1
d_gene: NA
abundance: NA

CDR3aa: CASITGSPRSRGYTF
CDR3nt: TGTGCCAGCATTACCGGGAGCCCTAGGTCGCGTGGCTACACCTTC
j_gene: TRBJ1-2
v_gene: TRBV2
d_gene: NA
abundance: NA

CDR3aa: CASTSRRAEAFF
CDR3nt: TGTGCCAGCACATCTCGGAGGGCTGAAGCTTTCTTT
j_gene: TRBJ1-1
v_gene: TRBV2
d_gene: NA
abundance: NA

CDR3aa: CASSDERGRGNTIYF
CDR3nt: TGTGCCAGCAGTGACGAGAGGGGGAGAGGAAACACCATATATTTT
j_gene: TRBJ1-3
v_gene: TRBV2
d_gene: NA
abundance: NA

CDR3aa: CASSLGQVHGEQYF
CDR3nt: TGCGCCAGCAGCCTCGGACAGGTACACGGGGAGCAGTACTTC
j_gene: TRBJ2-7
v_gene: TRBV5-1
d_gene: TRBD1
abundance: NA

CDR3aa: CASSYSGFGLIMGYTF
CDR3nt: TGTGCCAGCAGTTACTCGGGATTTGGACTGATTATGGGCTACACCTTC
j_gene: TRBJ1-2
v_gene: TRBV6-2/TRBV6-3
d_gene: NA
abundance: NA

CDR3aa: CASTEDRRTSAGANVLTF
CDR3nt: TGTGCCAGTACCGAGGACAGGCGCACCTCCGCTGGGGCCAACGTCCTGACTTTC
j_gene: TRBJ2-6
v_gene: TRBV19
d_gene: TRBD1
abundance: NA

CDR3aa: CASSGDQGAPTDTQYF
CDR3nt: TGTGCCAGCAGCGGAGACCAGGGGGCGCCCACAGATACGCAGTATTTT
j_gene: TRBJ2-3
v_gene: TRBV7-9
d_gene: TRBD1
abundance: NA

CDR3aa: CASSPRRFERTDTQYF
CDR3nt: TGTGCCAGCTCACCGAGGCGGTTTGAACGCACAGATACGCAGTATTTT
j_gene: TRBJ2-3
v_gene: TRBV18
d_gene: NA
abundance: NA

CDR3aa: CASSQATFLYGYTF
CDR3nt: TGTGCCAGCAGCCAAGCTACCTTCCTCTATGGCTACACCTTC
j_gene: TRBJ1-2
v_gene: TRBV14
d_gene: NA
abundance: NA

CDR3aa: CASSLGLAGEETQYF
CDR3nt: TGTGCCAGCAGCCTAGGACTAGCGGGGGAAGAGACCCAGTACTTC
j_gene: TRBJ2-5
v_gene: TRBV5-4
d_gene: TRBD2
abundance: NA

CDR3aa: CASSFGQGTGELFF
CDR3nt: TGTGCCAGCTCTTTTGGACAGGGCACCGGGGAGCTGTTTTTT
j_gene: TRBJ2-2
v_gene: TRBV7-8
d_gene: TRBD1
abundance: NA

CDR3aa: CASSESGQKAVYEQYF
CDR3nt: TGTGCCAGCAGTGAGAGCGGGCAAAAGGCCGTCTACGAGCAGTACTTC
j_gene: TRBJ2-7
v_gene: TRBV2
d_gene: NA
abundance: few

CDR3aa: CASSLLHGQPQHF
CDR3nt: TGTGCCAGCAGCCTACTGCACGGTCAGCCCCAGCATTTT
j_gene: TRBJ1-5
v_gene: TRBV4-2
d_gene: NA
abundance: once

CDR3aa: CATSDSGASGYNEQFF
CDR3nt: TGTGCCACCAGTGATAGCGGCGCTAGCGGGTACAATGAGCAGTTCTTC
j_gene: TRBJ2-1
v_gene: TRBV24-1
d_gene: TRBD2
abundance: few

CDR3aa: CASSLTAAIHNSPLHF
CDR3nt: TGTGCCAGCAGCTTGACTGCTGCCATTCATAATTCACCCCTCCACTTT
j_gene: TRBJ1-6
v_gene: TRBV5-6
d_gene: NA
abundance: NA

CDR3aa: CASSLWVMANSRYNEQFF
CDR3nt: TGTGCCAGCAGCTTGTGGGTTATGGCCAACAGTAGGTACAATGAGCAGTTCTTC
j_gene: TRBJ2-1
v_gene: TRBV5-8
d_gene: NA
abundance: NA

CDR3aa: CASSQAGGASNYGYTF
CDR3nt: TGTGCCAGCAGCCAAGCGGGGGGCGCCTCTAACTATGGCTACACCTTC
j_gene: TRBJ1-2
v_gene: TRBV3-1/TRBV3-2
d_gene: NA
abundance: once

CDR3aa: CATSRDGAGEITF
CDR3nt: TGTGCCACCAGCAGAGATGGGGCAGGGGAGATTACCTTC
j_gene: TRBJ1-2
v_gene: TRBV15
d_gene: NA
abundance: NA

CDR3aa: CASSLGLPDRYPSYGNQPQHF
CDR3nt: TGTGCCAGCAGCTTAGGACTTCCAGACAGGTATCCGAGTTACGGCAATCAGCCCCAGCATTTT
j_gene: TRBJ1-5
v_gene: TRBV13
d_gene: NA
abundance: NA

CDR3aa: CASSLGSGTGANVLTF
CDR3nt: TGTGCCAGCAGCTTAGGGTCAGGGACTGGGGCCAACGTCCTGACTTTC
j_gene: TRBJ2-6
v_gene: TRBV7-6
d_gene: NA
abundance: many

CDR3aa: CASSPQGSVKTGELFF
CDR3nt: TGTGCCAGCAGCCCCCAGGGGTCCGTAAAGACCGGGGAGCTGTTTTTT
j_gene: TRBJ2-2
v_gene: TRBV9
d_gene: NA
abundance: NA

CDR3aa: CASSKAIRDRGTYEQYF
CDR3nt: TGTGCCAGCAGCAAAGCGATCAGGGACAGGGGGACCTACGAGCAGTACTTC
j_gene: TRBJ2-7
v_gene: TRBV21-1
d_gene: NA
abundance: NA

CDR3aa: CASSADPAGGTEAFF
CDR3nt: TGTGCCAGCTCGGCAGATCCAGCGGGAGGGACTGAAGCTTTCTTT
j_gene: TRBJ1-1
v_gene: TRBV18
d_gene: NA
abundance: NA

CDR3aa: CASSPVRTDIQYF
CDR3nt: TGTGCCAGCAGTCCTGTGCGAACGGACATTCAGTACTTC
j_gene: TRBJ2-4
v_gene: TRBV7-9
d_gene: NA
abundance: NA

CDR3aa: CASSYRASGDLDTQYF
CDR3nt: TGTGCCAGCAGTTATAGGGCTAGCGGGGATCTAGATACGCAGTATTTT
j_gene: TRBJ2-3
v_gene: TRBV6-2/TRBV6-3
d_gene: TRBD2
abundance: NA

CDR3aa: CASSRWGQGAGYGYTF
CDR3nt: TGTGCCAGCAGCCGATGGGGACAGGGGGCGGGGTATGGCTACACCTTC
j_gene: TRBJ1-2
v_gene: TRBV5-4
d_gene: TRBD1
abundance: NA

CDR3aa: CAWSANRDQPQHF
CDR3nt: TGTGCCTGGAGTGCAAACAGGGACCAGCCCCAGCATTTT
j_gene: TRBJ1-5
v_gene: TRBV30
d_gene: NA
abundance: few

CDR3aa: CASSIRPGESNQPQHF
CDR3nt: TGTGCCAGTAGTATTCGTCCAGGGGAGAGCAATCAGCCCCAGCATTTT
j_gene: TRBJ1-5
v_gene: TRBV19
d_gene: NA
abundance: few

CDR3aa: CASSRTNEKLFF
CDR3nt: TGTGCCAGCAGTCGAACTAATGAAAAACTGTTTTTT
j_gene: TRBJ1-4
v_gene: TRBV6-5
d_gene: NA
abundance: NA

CDR3aa: CASSIWGSSGEQFF
CDR3nt: TGTGCCAGTAGTATCTGGGGCAGCTCCGGTGAGCAGTTCTTC
j_gene: TRBJ2-1
v_gene: TRBV19
d_gene: NA
abundance: NA

CDR3aa: CASSLVTSGGGSGEQYF
CDR3nt: TGTGCCAGCAGTTTAGTGACTAGCGGGGGGGGCTCAGGCGAGCAGTACTTC
j_gene: TRBJ2-7
v_gene: TRBV27
d_gene: TRBD2
abundance: NA

CDR3aa: CASSPTRGGIQETQYF
CDR3nt: TGCGCCAGCAGCCCAACAAGGGGGGGTATCCAAGAGACCCAGTACTTC
j_gene: TRBJ2-5
v_gene: TRBV4-3
d_gene: NA
abundance: NA

CDR3aa: CASSQDLGAEQYF
CDR3nt: TGTGCCAGCAGCCAAGATCTGGGGGCCGAGCAGTACTTC
j_gene: TRBJ2-7
v_gene: TRBV14
d_gene: NA
abundance: NA

CDR3aa: CASGLDRVRNF
CDR3nt: TGTGCTAGTGGTTTGGACAGGGTTAGGAACTTC
j_gene: TRBJ2-7
v_gene: TRBV12-5
d_gene: NA
abundance: NA

CDR3aa: CASSFQVSYEQYF
CDR3nt: TGTGCCAGCAGTTTTCAGGTCTCCTACGAGCAGTACTTC
j_gene: TRBJ2-7
v_gene: TRBV28
d_gene: NA
abundance: few

CDR3aa: CASSLSAGRNQPQHF
CDR3nt: TGTGCCAGCAGTTTATCTGCAGGGCGCAATCAGCCCCAGCATTTT
j_gene: TRBJ1-5
v_gene: TRBV27
d_gene: NA
abundance: NA

CDR3aa: CAWSVYGSSGGYGYTF
CDR3nt: TGTGCCTGGAGTGTATACGGATCGTCGGGGGGCTATGGCTACACCTTC
j_gene: TRBJ1-2
v_gene: TRBV30
d_gene: NA
abundance: NA

CDR3aa: CASSQGRTLHQPQHF
CDR3nt: TGTGCCAGCAGCCAGGGGCGGACCCTGCATCAGCCCCAGCATTTT
j_gene: TRBJ1-5
v_gene: TRBV16
d_gene: NA
abundance: many

CDR3aa: CASSAQGYSNQPQHF
CDR3nt: TGTGCCAGCAGTGCGCAGGGCTATAGCAATCAGCCCCAGCATTTT
j_gene: TRBJ1-5
v_gene: TRBV9
d_gene: NA
abundance: NA

CDR3aa: CASSSQGARVEQFF
CDR3nt: TGCGCCAGCAGCTCGCAGGGGGCCAGGGTGGAGCAGTTCTTC
j_gene: TRBJ2-1
v_gene: TRBV5-1
d_gene: TRBD1
abundance: NA

CDR3aa: CAWAVNTEAFF
CDR3nt: TGTGCCTGGGCCGTGAACACTGAAGCTTTCTTT
j_gene: TRBJ1-1
v_gene: TRBV30
d_gene: NA
abundance: NA

CDR3aa: CSVDGLAGGQETQYF
CDR3nt: TGCAGCGTTGATGGACTAGCGGGGGGTCAAGAGACCCAGTACTTC
j_gene: TRBJ2-5
v_gene: TRBV29-1
d_gene: TRBD2
abundance: NA

CDR3aa: CASSDSVASGVSDTQYF
CDR3nt: TGTGCCAGCAGTGATTCGGTGGCTAGCGGGGTTTCAGATACGCAGTATTTT
j_gene: TRBJ2-3
v_gene: TRBV25-1
d_gene: TRBD2
abundance: NA

CDR3aa: CASSRTGPEQYF
CDR3nt: TGTGCCAGCAGCCGGACAGGGCCCGAGCAGTACTTC
j_gene: TRBJ2-7
v_gene: TRBV7-9
d_gene: TRBD1
abundance: NA

CDR3aa: CASSLAREESPLHF
CDR3nt: TGTGCCAGCAGCTTAGCCAGGGAAGAGTCACCCCTCCACTTT
j_gene: TRBJ1-6
v_gene: TRBV7-2
d_gene: NA
abundance: NA

CDR3aa: CASSLDRGSYEQYF
CDR3nt: TGTGCCAGCAGCTTAGACCGGGGCTCCTACGAGCAGTACTTC
j_gene: TRBJ2-7
v_gene: TRBV7-2
d_gene: NA
abundance: NA

CDR3aa: CASSGGTGIDSPLHF
CDR3nt: TGTGCCAGCAGTGGGGGGACAGGGATTGATTCACCCCTCCACTTT
j_gene: TRBJ1-6
v_gene: TRBV2
d_gene: TRBD1
abundance: NA

CDR3aa: CASSPPETGRPYTF
CDR3nt: TGTGCCAGCTCTCCCCCGGAGACAGGTCGACCCTACACCTTC
j_gene: TRBJ1-2
v_gene: TRBV18
d_gene: NA
abundance: NA

CDR3aa: CASSVAGDPNYGYTF
CDR3nt: TGTGCCAGCAGCGTAGCGGGGGACCCGAACTATGGCTACACCTTC
j_gene: TRBJ1-2
v_gene: TRBV9
d_gene: NA
abundance: NA